The next 3 T cell receptor beta chains were all read from a single sample in a study of cytomegalovirus exposure and HLA in healthy donors. This PCR relied on a set of 60 Vbeta primers and 13 Jbeta primers. The protocol was immunoSEQ multiplex PCR, while the TCRdb copy is restricted to in-frame clones and leaves out a portion. Among 150,000 to 200,000 clones listed, approximately 78% were seen once. Sequenced: PBMCs. The receptors were gathered from a young woman in good health and CMV-seronegative.

V and J are TRBV11-3 and TRBJ2-5, with D possibly matching TRBD2 (6 bases). Trimming shortened V by 3 bases and J by 2 bases, and 16 bases separated the two germline ends. This CDR3 comprises 16 residues. CDR1 SGHNT and CDR2 YENEEA come from the germline V gene. The CDR3 DNA reads as TGTGCCAGCAGCTTCGGGGTAGCGGATAATCAAGAGACCCAGTACTTC. Amino acids: CASSFGVADNQETQYF.

The chain couples TRBV28 to TRBJ2-3; 11 bases match TRBD2. This CDR3 is built from 11 residues. The V segment lost 10 bases and the J segment 14 bases; nucleotides outside the gene matches: 8. Germline loops: CDR1 MDHEN, CDR2 SYDVKM. DNA for the CDR3: TGTGCCACCGAGACTAGCGGGGACCTGTATTTT. Its protein product is CATETSGDLYF.

The V and J genes are TRBV2 and TRBJ2-5, with 7 bases matching TRBD1. The tail of the sequence fits TRBJ2-7 better, so the J call may be wrong. The CDR3 runs to 14 residues. Germline-derived CDR1 and CDR2 are SNHLY and FYNNEI. Here the CDR3 DNA reads TGTGCCAGCAGGGATTACAGGGGTACCTACGAGCAGTACTTC. This codes for CASRDYRGTYEQYF.